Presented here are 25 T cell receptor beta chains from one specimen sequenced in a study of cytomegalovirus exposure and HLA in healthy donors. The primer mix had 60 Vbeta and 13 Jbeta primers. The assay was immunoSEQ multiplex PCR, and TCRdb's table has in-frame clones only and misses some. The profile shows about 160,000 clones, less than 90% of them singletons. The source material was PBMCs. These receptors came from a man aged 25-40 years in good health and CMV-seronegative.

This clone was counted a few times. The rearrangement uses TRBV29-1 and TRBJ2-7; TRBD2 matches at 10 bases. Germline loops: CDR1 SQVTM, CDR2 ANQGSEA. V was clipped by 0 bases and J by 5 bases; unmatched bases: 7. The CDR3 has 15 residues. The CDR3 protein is CSVEDASGRINEQYF. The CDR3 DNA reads TGCAGCGTTGAAGACGCTAGCGGGAGAATCAACGAGCAGTACTTC.

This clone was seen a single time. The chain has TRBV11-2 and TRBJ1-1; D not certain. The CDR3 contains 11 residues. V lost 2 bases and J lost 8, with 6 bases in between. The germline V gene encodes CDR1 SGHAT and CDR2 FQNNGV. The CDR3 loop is CASSLKSEAFF. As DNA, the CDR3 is TGTGCCAGCAGCTTAAAAAGCGAAGCTTTCTTT.

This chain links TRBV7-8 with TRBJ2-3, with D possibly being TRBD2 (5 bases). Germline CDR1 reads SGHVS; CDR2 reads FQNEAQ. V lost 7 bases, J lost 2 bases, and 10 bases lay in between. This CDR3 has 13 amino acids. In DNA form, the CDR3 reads TGTGCCAGCATAGGACTCAACACAGATACGCAGTATTTT. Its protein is CASIGLNTDTQYF.

This chain's CDR3 is CASSEMGASGGDETQYF. The CDR3 region has the DNA TGTGCCAGCAGTGAAATGGGCGCTAGCGGGGGGGATGAGACCCAGTACTTC. The V gene is TRBV6-1, the J gene TRBJ2-5, with TRBD2 identical over 12 bases. The CDR3 is 17 amino acids. V gave up 2 bases and J gave up 5 bases; unmatched junction bases: 9. Germline lookup yields CDR1 MNHNS and CDR2 SASEGT.

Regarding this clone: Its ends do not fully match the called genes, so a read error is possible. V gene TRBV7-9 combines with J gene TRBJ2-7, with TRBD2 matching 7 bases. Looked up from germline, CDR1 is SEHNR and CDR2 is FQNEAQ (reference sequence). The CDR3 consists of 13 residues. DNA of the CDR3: TGTACCAGCAGCCCTAGCGGAGTATACGAGCAGTACTTC. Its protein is CTSSPSGVYEQYF.

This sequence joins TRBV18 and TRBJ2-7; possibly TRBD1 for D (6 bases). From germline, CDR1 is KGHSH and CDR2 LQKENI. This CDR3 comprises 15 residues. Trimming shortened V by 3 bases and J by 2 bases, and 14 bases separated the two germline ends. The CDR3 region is CASSPELDSTYEQYF. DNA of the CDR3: TGTGCCAGCTCACCGGAATTGGACAGCACCTACGAGCAGTACTTC.

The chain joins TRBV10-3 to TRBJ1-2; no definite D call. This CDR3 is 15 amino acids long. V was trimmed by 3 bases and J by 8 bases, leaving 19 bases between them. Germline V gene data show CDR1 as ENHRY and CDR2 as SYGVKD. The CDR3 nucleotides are TGTGCCATCAGTGAACGTGACGGCGGGGTGAGGGGCTACACCTTC. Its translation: CAISERDGGVRGYTF.

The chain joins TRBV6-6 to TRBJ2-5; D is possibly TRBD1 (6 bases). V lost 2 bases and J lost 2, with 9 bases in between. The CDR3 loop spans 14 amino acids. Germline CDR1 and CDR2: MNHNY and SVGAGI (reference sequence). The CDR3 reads CASSYVGAQETQYF. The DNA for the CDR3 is TGTGCCAGCAGTTACGTGGGGGCTCAAGAGACCCAGTACTTC.

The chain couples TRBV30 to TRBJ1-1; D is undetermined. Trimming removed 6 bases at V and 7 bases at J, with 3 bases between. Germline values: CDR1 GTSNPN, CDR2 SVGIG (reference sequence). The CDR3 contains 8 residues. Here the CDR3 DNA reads TGTGCCTGTAATGAAGCTTTCTTT. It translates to CACNEAFF.

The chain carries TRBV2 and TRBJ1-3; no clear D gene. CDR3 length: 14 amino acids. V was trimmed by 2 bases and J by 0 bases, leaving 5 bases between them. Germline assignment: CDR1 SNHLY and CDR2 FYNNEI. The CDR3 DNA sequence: TGTGCCAGCAGTGAACCCCGCTCTGGAAACACCATATATTTT. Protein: CASSEPRSGNTIYF. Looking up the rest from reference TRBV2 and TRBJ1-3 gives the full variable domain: EPEVTQTPSHQVTQMGQEVILRCVPISNHLYFYWYRQILGQKVEFLVSFYNNEISEKSEIFDDQFSVERPDGSNFTLKIRSTKLEDSAMYFCASSEPRSGNTIYFGEGSWLTVV.

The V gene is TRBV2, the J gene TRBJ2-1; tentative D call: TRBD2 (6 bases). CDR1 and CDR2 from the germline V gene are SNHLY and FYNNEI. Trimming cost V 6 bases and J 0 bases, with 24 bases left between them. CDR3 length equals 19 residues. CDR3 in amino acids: CASRVLAQGELSSYNEQFF. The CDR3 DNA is TGTGCCAGCAGGGTACTAGCCCAGGGTGAGTTAAGCTCCTACAATGAGCAGTTCTTC.

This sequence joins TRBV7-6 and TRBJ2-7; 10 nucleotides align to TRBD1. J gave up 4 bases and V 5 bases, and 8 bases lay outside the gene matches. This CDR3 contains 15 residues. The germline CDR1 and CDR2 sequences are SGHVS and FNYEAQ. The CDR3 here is CASSPRQGAVYEQYF. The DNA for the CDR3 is TGTGCCAGCAGCCCACGACAGGGGGCTGTGTACGAGCAGTACTTC.

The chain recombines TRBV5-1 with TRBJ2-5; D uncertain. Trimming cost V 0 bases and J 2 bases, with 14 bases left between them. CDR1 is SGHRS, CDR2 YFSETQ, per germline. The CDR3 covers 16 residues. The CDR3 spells CASSLGFTVSQETQYF. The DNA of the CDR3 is TGCGCCAGCAGCTTGGGGTTCACGGTATCACAAGAGACCCAGTACTTC.

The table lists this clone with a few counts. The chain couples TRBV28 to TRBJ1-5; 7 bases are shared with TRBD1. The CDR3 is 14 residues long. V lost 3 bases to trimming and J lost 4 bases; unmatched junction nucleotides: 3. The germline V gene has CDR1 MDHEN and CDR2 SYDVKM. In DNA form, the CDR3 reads TGTGCCAGCAGTTTTACAGGGGCAAATCAGCCCCAGCATTTT. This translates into CASSFTGANQPQHF.

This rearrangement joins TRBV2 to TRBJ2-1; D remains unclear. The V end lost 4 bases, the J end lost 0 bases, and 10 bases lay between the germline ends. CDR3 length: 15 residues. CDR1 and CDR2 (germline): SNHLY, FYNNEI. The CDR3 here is CASSVGRSSYNEQFF. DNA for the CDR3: TGTGCCAGCAGTGTGGGCAGATCCTCCTACAATGAGCAGTTCTTC.

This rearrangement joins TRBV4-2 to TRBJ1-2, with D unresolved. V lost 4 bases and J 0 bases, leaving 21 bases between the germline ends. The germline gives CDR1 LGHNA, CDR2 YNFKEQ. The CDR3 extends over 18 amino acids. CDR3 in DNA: TGTGCCAGCAGCCGAGAGGGCCAGAGCTTAATAGCTAACTATGGCTACACCTTC. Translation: CASSREGQSLIANYGYTF.

CDR3 in DNA: TGTGCCAGCAGTGCCAACGGAGCAGATACGCAGTATTTT. Encoded protein: CASSANGADTQYF. This chain connects TRBV2 to TRBJ2-3; D call uncertain. Trimming removed 4 bases from V and 4 bases from J, with 9 bases in between. Germline V gives CDR1 SNHLY, CDR2 FYNNEI. CDR3 length: 13 amino acids.

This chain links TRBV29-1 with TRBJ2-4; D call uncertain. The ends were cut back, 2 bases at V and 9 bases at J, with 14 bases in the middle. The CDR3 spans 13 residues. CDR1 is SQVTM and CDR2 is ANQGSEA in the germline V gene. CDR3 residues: CSVEMEPQGIQYF. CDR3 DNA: TGCAGCGTTGAAATGGAGCCGCAAGGCATTCAGTACTTC.

The CDR3 loop reads CASSKGGTGAGELFF. The DNA for the CDR3 is TGTGCCAGCAGCAAAGGCGGGACAGGGGCCGGGGAGCTGTTTTTT. The gene calls are TRBV21-1 and TRBJ2-2; TRBD1 was called by the table and not checked on the DNA. TRBV21-1 is a pseudogene. This CDR3 contains 15 residues.

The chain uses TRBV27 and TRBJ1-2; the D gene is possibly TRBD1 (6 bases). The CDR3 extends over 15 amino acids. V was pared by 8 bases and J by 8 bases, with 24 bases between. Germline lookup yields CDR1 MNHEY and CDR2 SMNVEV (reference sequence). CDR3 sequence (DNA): TGTGCCAGCGGCCCTGTTCCCGCGGGGGGCGCGGGCTACACCTTC. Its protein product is CASGPVPAGGAGYTF.

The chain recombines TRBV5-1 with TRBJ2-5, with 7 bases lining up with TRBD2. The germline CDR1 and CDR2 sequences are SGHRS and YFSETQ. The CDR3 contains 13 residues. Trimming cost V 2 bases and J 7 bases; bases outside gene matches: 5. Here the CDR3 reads CASSFGLEGTQYF. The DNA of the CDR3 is TGCGCCAGCAGCTTTGGACTAGAGGGGACCCAGTACTTC.

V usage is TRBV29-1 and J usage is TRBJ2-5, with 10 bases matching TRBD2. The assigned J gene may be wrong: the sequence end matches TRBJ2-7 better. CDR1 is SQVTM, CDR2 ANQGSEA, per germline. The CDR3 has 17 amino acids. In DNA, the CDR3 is TGCAGCGTTGTGATCGGAATAGCGGGAGGCCAAGCCTACGAGCAGTACTTC. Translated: CSVVIGIAGGQAYEQYF.

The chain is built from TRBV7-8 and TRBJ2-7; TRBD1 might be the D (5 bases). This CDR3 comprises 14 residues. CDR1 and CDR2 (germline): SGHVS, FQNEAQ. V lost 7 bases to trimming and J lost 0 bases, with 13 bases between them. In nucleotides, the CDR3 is TGTGCCAGCACCTCGGACATAGTCTCCTACGAGCAGTACTTC. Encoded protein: CASTSDIVSYEQYF.

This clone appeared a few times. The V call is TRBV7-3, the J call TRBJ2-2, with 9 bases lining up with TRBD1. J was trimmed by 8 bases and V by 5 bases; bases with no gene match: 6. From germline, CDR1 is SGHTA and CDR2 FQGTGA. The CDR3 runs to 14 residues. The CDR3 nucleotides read TGTGCCAGCAGCCAACAGGGGGCGGGTGGGGAGCTGTTTTTT. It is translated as CASSQQGAGGELFF.

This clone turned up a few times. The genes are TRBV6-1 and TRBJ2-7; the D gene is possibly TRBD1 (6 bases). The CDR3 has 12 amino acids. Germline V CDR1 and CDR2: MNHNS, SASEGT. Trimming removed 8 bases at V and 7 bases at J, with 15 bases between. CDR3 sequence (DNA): TGTGCCAGCGGACAGTGGCTTGGGGAGCAGTACTTC. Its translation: CASGQWLGEQYF.